The entry below describes one T cell receptor (beta chain). This sample is drawn from a study of blood T cell repertoires in COVID-19. Background on the study: Italy, Spain and the United States were the sources of the convalescent and acute COVID-19 samples.

V dropped 6 bases and J dropped 7 bases, with 19 bases sitting between them. The CDR3 contains 16 residues. The germline V gene encodes CDR1 MNHEY and CDR2 SMNVEV (reference sequence). TCRdb keeps only in-frame clones here, not all; method: immunoSEQ multiplex PCR. The repertoire holds fewer than 250,000 clones, with more than 75% as singletons. This receptor was obtained from a human donor in a cohort sampled during active COVID-19. Sample: peripheral blood. The V gene is TRBV27, the J gene TRBJ1-6; D not certain. The CDR3 sequence is CASRRDSLVPNSPLHF. The CDR3, as DNA: TGTGCCAGCAGACGAGACTCGCTAGTTCCGAATTCACCCCTCCACTTT.